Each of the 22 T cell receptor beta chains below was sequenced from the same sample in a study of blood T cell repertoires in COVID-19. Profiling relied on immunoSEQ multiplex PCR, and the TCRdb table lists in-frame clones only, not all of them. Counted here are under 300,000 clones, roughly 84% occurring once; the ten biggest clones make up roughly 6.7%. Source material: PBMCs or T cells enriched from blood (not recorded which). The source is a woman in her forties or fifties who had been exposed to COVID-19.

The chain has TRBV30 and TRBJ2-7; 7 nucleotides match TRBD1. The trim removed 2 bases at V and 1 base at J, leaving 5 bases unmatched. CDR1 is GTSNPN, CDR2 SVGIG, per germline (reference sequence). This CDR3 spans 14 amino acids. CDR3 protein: CAWSLDRRSYEQYF. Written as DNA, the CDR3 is TGTGCCTGGAGTTTGGACAGGCGATCCTACGAGCAGTACTTC.

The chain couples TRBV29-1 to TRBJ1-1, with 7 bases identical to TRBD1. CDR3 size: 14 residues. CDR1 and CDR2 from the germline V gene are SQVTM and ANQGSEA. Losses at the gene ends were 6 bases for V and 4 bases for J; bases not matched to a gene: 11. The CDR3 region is CSVATGWGVTEAFF. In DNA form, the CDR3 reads TGCAGCGTGGCGACAGGGTGGGGGGTCACTGAAGCTTTCTTT.

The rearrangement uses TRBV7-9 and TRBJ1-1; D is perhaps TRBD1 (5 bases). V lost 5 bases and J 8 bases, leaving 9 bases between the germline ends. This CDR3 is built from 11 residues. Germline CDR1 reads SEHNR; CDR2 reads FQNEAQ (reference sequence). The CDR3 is CASSPAGEAFF. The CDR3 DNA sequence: TGTGCCAGCAGCCCCGCAGGGGAAGCTTTCTTT.

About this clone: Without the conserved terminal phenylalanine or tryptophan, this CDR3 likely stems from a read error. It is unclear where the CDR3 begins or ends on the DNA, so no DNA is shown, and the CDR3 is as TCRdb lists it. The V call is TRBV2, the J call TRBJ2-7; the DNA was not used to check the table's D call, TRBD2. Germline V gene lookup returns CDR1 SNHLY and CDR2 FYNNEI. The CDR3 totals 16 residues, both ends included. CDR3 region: CASSEAGSGLAGFVGI.

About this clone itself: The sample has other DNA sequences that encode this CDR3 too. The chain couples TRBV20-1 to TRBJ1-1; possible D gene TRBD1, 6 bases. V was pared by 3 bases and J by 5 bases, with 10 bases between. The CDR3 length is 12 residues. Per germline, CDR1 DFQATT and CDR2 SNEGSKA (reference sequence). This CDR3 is CSASRQGTEAFF. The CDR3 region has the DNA TGCAGTGCTAGTAGGCAGGGGACTGAAGCTTTCTTT.

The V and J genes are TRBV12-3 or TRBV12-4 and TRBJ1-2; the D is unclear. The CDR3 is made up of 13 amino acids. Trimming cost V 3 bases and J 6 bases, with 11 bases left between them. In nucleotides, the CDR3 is TGTGCCAGCAGTTTTGGGAGGAGCGATGGCTACACCTTC. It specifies CASSFGRSDGYTF.

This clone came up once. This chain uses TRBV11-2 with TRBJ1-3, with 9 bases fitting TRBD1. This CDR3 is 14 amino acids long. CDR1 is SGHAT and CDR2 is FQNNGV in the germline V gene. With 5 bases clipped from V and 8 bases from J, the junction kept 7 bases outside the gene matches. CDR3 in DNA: TGTGCCAGCAGCGCCCGGACAGGGGATCACACCATATATTTT. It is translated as CASSARTGDHTIYF.

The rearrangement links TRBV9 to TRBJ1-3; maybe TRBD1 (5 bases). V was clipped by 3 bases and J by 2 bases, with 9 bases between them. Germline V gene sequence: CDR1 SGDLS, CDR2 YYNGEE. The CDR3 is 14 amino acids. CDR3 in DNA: TGTGCCAGCAGCGAAGCAGGGCCTGGAAACACCATATATTTT. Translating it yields CASSEAGPGNTIYF.

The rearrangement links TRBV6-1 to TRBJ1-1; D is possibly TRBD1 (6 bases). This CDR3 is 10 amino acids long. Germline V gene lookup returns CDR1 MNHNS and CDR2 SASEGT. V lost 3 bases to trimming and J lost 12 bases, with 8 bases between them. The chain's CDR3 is CASSEGASFF. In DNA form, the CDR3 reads TGTGCCAGCAGTGAGGGGGCGTCTTTCTTT.

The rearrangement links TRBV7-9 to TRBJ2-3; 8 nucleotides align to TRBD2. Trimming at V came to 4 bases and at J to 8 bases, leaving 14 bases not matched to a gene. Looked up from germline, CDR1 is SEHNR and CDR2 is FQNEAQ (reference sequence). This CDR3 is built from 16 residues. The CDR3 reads CASSSSRVAGRGTQYF. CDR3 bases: TGTGCCAGCAGCTCCTCCCGGGTAGCGGGGAGGGGTACGCAGTATTTT.

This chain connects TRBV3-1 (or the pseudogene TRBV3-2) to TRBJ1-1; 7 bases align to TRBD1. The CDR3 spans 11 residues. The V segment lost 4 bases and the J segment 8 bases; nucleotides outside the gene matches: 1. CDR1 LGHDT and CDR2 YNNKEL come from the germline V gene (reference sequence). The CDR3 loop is CASSRGQEAFF. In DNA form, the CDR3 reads TGTGCCAGCAGCCGGGGACAGGAAGCTTTCTTT.

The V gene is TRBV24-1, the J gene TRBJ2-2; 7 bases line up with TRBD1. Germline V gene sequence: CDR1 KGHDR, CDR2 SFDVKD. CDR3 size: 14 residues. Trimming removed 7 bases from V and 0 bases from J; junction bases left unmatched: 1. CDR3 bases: TGTGCCACCAGGGGACAGACGAACACCGGGGAGCTGTTTTTT. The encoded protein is CATRGQTNTGELFF.

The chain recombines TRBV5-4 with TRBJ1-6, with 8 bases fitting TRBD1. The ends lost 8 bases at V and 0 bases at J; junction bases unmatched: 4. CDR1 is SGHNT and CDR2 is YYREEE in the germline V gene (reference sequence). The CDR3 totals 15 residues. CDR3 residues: CASRQGSSYNSPLHF. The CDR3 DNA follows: TGTGCCAGTCGACAGGGGAGCTCCTATAATTCACCCCTCCACTTT.

The CDR3 loop is CASTLGLAGNEKLFF. As DNA, the CDR3 is TGTGCCAGCACCCTGGGGTTGGCGGGTAATGAAAAACTGTTTTTT. V gene TRBV5-5 combines with J gene TRBJ1-4; D unresolved. The germline V gene has CDR1 SGHKS and CDR2 YYEKEE (reference sequence). V was shortened by 6 bases and J by 4 bases, with 16 bases between the two germline ends. This CDR3 spans 15 amino acids. The full variable domain, rest sourced from reference TRBV5-5 and TRBJ1-4, is DAGVTQSPTHLIKTRGQQVTLRCSPISGHKSVSWYQQVLGQGPQFIFQYYEKEERGRGNFPDRFSARQFPNYSSELNVNALLLGDSALYLCASTLGLAGNEKLFFGSGTQLSVL.

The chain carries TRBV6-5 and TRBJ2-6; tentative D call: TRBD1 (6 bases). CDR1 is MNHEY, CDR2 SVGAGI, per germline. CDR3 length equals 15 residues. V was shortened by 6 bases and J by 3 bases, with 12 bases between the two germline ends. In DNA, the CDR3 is TGTGCCAGCAGACAACAGGGTGGTGGGGCCAACGTCCTGACTTTC. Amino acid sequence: CASRQQGGGANVLTF.

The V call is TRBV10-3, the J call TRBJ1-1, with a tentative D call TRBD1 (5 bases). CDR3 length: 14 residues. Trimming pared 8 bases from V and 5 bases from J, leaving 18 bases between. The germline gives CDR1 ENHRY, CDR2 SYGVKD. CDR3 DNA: TGTGCCATCTCAATCGGGCAGGGTCATACTGAAGCTTTCTTT. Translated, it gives CAISIGQGHTEAFF.

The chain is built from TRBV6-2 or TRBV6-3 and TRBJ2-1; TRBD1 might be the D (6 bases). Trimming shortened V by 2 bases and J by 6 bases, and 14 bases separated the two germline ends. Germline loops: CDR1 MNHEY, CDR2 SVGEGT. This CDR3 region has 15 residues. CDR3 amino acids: CASSYPGTGINEQFF. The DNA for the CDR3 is TGTGCCAGCAGTTACCCGGGAACAGGGATCAATGAGCAGTTCTTC.

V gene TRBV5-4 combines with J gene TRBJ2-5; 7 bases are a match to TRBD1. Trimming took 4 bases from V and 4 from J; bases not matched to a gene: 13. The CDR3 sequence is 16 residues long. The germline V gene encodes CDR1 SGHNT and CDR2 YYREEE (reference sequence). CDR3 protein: CASSPPNRQGGETQYF. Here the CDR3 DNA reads TGTGCCAGCAGCCCACCCAATAGACAGGGTGGAGAGACCCAGTACTTC.

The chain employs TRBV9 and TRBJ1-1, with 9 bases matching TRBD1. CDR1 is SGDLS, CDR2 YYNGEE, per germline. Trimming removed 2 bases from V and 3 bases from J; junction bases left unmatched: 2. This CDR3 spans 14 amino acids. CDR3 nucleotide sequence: TGTGCCAGCAGCGTTCGGACAGGGGACACTGAAGCTTTCTTT. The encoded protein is CASSVRTGDTEAFF.

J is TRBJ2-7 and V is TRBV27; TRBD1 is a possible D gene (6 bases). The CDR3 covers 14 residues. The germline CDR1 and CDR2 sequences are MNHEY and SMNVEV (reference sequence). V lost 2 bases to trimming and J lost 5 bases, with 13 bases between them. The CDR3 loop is CASSLVGALHEQYF. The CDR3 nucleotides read TGTGCCAGCAGTTTAGTGGGGGCGCTCCACGAGCAGTACTTC.

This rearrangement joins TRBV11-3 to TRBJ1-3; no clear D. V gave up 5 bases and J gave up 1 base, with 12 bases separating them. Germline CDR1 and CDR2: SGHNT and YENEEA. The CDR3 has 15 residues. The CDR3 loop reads CASSPEATSGNTIYF. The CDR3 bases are TGTGCCAGCAGCCCCGAGGCCACTTCTGGAAACACCATATATTTT.

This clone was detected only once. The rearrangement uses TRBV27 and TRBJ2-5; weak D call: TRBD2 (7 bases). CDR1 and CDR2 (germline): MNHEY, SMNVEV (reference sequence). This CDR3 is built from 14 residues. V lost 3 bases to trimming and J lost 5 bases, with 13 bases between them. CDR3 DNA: TGTGCCAGCAGTTTGTCGGGGGGCCGGGAGACCCAGTACTTC. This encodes CASSLSGGRETQYF.